This T cell receptor beta chain was obtained from a study of T cells after yellow fever vaccination. Study-level results: Some clonotypes were seen in both the CD4 and the CD8 compartments. These made up a small share and likely arose from convergent recombination.

TCRdb redid the calling of the 5' RACE reads with MiXCR, one entry per CDR3 protein. This sample has 450,000 to 650,000 distinct CDR3 sequences; about 14% occur once, and the top ten carry roughly an eighth. Notes on this clonotype: Its cognate antigen is unknown.

The CDR3 extends over 14 amino acids. Germline V lookup: CDR1 LNHDA, CDR2 SQIVND (reference sequence). V gave up 3 bases and J gave up 6 bases, with 14 bases separating them. This clonotype originated in a man aged 30 to 39 who received the YFV17D yellow fever vaccine. This chain links TRBV19 with TRBJ1-2; D is unclear. Sample: PBMCs, taken on the day of the yellow fever booster vaccination. The CDR3 DNA reads as TGTGCCAGTAGTATTAATCCCCGACGGGATGGCTACACCTTC. This codes for CASSINPRRDGYTF.